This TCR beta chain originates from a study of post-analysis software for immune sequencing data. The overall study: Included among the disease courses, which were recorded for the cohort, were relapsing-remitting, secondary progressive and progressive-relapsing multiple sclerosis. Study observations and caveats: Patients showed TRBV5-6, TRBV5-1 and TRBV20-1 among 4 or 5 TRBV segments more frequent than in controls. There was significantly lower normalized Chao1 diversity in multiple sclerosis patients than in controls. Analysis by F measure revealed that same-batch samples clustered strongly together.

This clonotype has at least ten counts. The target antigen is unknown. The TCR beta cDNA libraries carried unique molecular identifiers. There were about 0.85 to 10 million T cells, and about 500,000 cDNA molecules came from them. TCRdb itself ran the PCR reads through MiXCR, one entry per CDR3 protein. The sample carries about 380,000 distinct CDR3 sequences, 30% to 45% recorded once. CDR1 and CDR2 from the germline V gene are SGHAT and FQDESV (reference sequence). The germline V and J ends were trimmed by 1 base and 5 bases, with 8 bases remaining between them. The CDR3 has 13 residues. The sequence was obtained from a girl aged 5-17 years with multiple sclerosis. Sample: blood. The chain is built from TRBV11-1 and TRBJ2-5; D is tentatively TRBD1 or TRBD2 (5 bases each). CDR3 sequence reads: CASSLDRRETQYF. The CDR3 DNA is TGTGCCAGCAGCTTAGACAGGAGGGAGACCCAGTACTTC.